Presented here are 26 T cell receptor beta chains from one specimen sequenced in a study of Ad26.COV2.S vaccination and SARS-CoV-2 variants. Some clones are missing from TCRdb's copy, which holds only in-frame ones; the method was immunoSEQ multiplex PCR. Here the sample spans 400,000 to 450,000 clones, 75% to 95% being singletons. Treatment indicated: some 19 received Ad26.COV2.S at low or high dose, single or two shots; roughly five received placebo; per-sample allocation not given. All samples were drawn on day 63, counting from the first vaccine or placebo injection. Sequencing used peripheral blood, obtained in a trial of Ad26.COV2.S vaccine versus placebo. These receptors all stem from a person aged 18-65 years who received the Ad26.COV2.S COVID-19 vaccine or a placebo.

This clone was detected a few times. The chain joins TRBV2 to TRBJ2-7, with 10 bases that match TRBD1. Germline values: CDR1 SNHLY, CDR2 FYNNEI. The CDR3 is made up of 12 amino acids. J was trimmed by 6 bases and V by 7 bases; bases with no gene match: 3. This CDR3 is CASTDRGLEQYF. CDR3 DNA sequence: TGTGCCAGCACCGACAGGGGGCTCGAGCAGTACTTC.

The rearrangement uses TRBV6-1 and TRBJ2-7, with 7 bases fitting TRBD2. The germline CDR1 and CDR2 sequences are MNHNS and SASEGT. Germline trimming cut 6 bases from V and 4 bases from J; bases unmatched to any gene: 9. This CDR3 has 14 residues. CDR3 bases: TGTGCCAGCAGGCTAGCGGAGGGAGGGTACGAGCAGTACTTC. Its translation is CASRLAEGGYEQYF.

The chain uses TRBV7-6 and TRBJ2-1; no reliable D call. With 2 bases removed from V and 1 base from J, the gap between germline ends came to 12 bases. Germline loops: CDR1 SGHVS, CDR2 FNYEAQ. This CDR3 has 16 residues. The CDR3 protein is CASSLWAPSSYNEQFF. The DNA for the CDR3 is TGTGCCAGCAGCTTATGGGCCCCTAGTTCCTACAATGAGCAGTTCTTC.

This chain uses TRBV30 with TRBJ1-3; D is ambiguous. The CDR3 totals 13 residues. V dropped 8 bases and J dropped 0 bases, with 11 bases sitting between them. Germline CDR1 reads GTSNPN; CDR2 reads SVGIG (reference sequence). CDR3 loop: CAAGINSGNTIYF. The CDR3 DNA reads as TGTGCCGCGGGGATCAACTCTGGAAACACCATATATTTT.

This clone was found once. V usage is TRBV29-1 and J usage is TRBJ1-3; D call uncertain. The CDR3 loop spans 16 amino acids. Germline V gene data show CDR1 as SQVTM and CDR2 as ANQGSEA. Trimming shortened V by 5 bases and J by 1 base, and 18 bases separated the two germline ends. The CDR3 nucleotides are TGCAGCGTTTCCTGGACGGCGTTAGGGTCTGGAAACACCATATATTTT. Residues: CSVSWTALGSGNTIYF.

Here the CDR3 DNA reads TGCGCCAGCAGTGAGTCTGGTTCCCGGAGGGGGCGCGGCAAAACTTTCTTT. Its translation is CASSESGSRRGRGKTFF. The chain is built from TRBV10-2 and TRBJ1-1; the match to TRBD1 covers 7 bases. V was clipped by 0 bases and J by 12 bases; unmatched bases: 19. The CDR3 loop spans 17 amino acids. Germline values: CDR1 WSHSY, CDR2 SAAADI.

The chain couples TRBV6-4 to TRBJ1-1; no firm D call. The germline gives CDR1 MRHNA, CDR2 SNTAGT. This CDR3 has 13 amino acids. V was trimmed by 3 bases and J by 7 bases, leaving 12 bases between them. Here the CDR3 DNA reads TGTGCCAGCAGTGAGCTCCCCCAACGTGAAGCTTTCTTT. It yields the protein CASSELPQREAFF.

The chain carries TRBV24-1 and TRBJ2-1; 8 bases are shared with TRBD1. Germline CDR1 is KGHDR and CDR2 is SFDVKD. CDR3 length: 15 amino acids. V was pared by 5 bases and J by 2 bases, with 4 bases of the junction left unmatched. This CDR3 reads CATSAPTGAYNEQFF. The DNA for the CDR3 is TGTGCCACCAGTGCCCCGACAGGGGCCTACAATGAGCAGTTCTTC.

This clone was counted between two and nine times. The chain joins TRBV15 to TRBJ1-3, with 9 nucleotides matching TRBD1. Germline V lookup: CDR1 LNHNV, CDR2 YYDKDF (reference sequence). The CDR3 covers 17 residues. The V gene end was trimmed by 0 bases and the J gene end by 1 base; junction bases not matched to a gene: 4. The CDR3 DNA is TGTGCCACCAGCAGAGATCCGACAGGGGGGTCTGGAAACACCATATATTTT. Protein sequence: CATSRDPTGGSGNTIYF.

The chain is built from TRBV5-1 and TRBJ2-6; 7 nucleotides line up with TRBD1. This CDR3 has 14 residues. Germline V gene data show CDR1 as SGHRS and CDR2 as YFSETQ. V lost 4 bases to trimming and J lost 2 bases; unmatched junction nucleotides: 0. CDR3 DNA: TGCGCCAGCAGCACAGGGGCTGGGGCCAACGTCCTGACTTTC. It encodes CASSTGAGANVLTF.

This rearrangement joins TRBV5-8 to TRBJ2-6; no definite D call. The V and J ends lost 4 bases and 4 bases respectively, with 12 bases between them. The germline V gene has CDR1 SGHTS and CDR2 YDEGEE. The length of the CDR3 is 15 residues. CDR3: CASSGARAGANVLTF. Written as DNA, the CDR3 is TGTGCCAGCAGCGGCGCAAGGGCCGGGGCCAACGTCCTGACTTTC.

This chain joins TRBV29-1 and TRBJ2-5; 11 nucleotides match TRBD2. The CDR3 spans 14 residues. The V gene's germline CDR1 is SQVTM and CDR2 ANQGSEA. J gave up 4 bases and V 8 bases, and 9 bases lay outside the gene matches. The CDR3 DNA reads TGCAGCCTGGGGGGGCTAGCGGGAGGAGAGACCCAGTACTTC. Translation: CSLGGLAGGETQYF.

The V call is TRBV18, the J call TRBJ2-1, with 8 nucleotides matching TRBD2. Germline assignment: CDR1 KGHSH and CDR2 LQKENI. Trimming took 4 bases from V and 6 from J; bases not matched to a gene: 8. The CDR3 has 15 residues. CDR3 region: CASSLTGTRANEQFF. The CDR3 nucleotides read TGTGCCAGCTCACTAACCGGGACTAGAGCCAATGAGCAGTTCTTC.

The V call is TRBV7-8, the J call TRBJ2-7, with 11 bases aligning to TRBD1. The V gene end was trimmed by 7 bases and the J gene end by 3 bases; junction bases not matched to a gene: 8. This CDR3 region has 15 residues. The germline V gene has CDR1 SGHVS and CDR2 FQNEAQ. CDR3 in DNA: TGTGCCAGCAAACCCGGACAGGGGGCTCACTACGAGCAGTACTTC. Protein product: CASKPGQGAHYEQYF.

V usage is TRBV5-1 and J usage is TRBJ2-7; D not resolved. The CDR3 contains 13 residues. The germline V gene encodes CDR1 SGHRS and CDR2 YFSETQ. The ends were cut back, 0 bases at V and 5 bases at J, with 9 bases in the middle. The CDR3 loop reads CASSLGPVDEQYF. In DNA form, the CDR3 reads TGCGCCAGCAGCTTGGGACCTGTTGACGAGCAGTACTTC.

J is TRBJ2-7 and V is TRBV6-5; 11 bases are shared with TRBD1. Germline trimming cut 4 bases from V and 5 bases from J; bases unmatched to any gene: 7. The V gene's germline CDR1 is MNHEY and CDR2 SVGAGI. This CDR3 has 15 amino acids. CDR3 residues: CASSSRDRGKHEQYF. The DNA for the CDR3 is TGTGCCAGCAGTTCGAGGGACAGGGGGAAGCACGAGCAGTACTTC.

The genes are TRBV5-1 and TRBJ2-7; 7 nucleotides line up with TRBD1. The CDR3 covers 17 residues. Per germline, CDR1 SGHRS and CDR2 YFSETQ. Trimming cost V 1 base and J 1 base; bases outside gene matches: 11. CDR3 nucleotides: TGCGCCAGCAGCTTGAGAGGGGGCGGAAGCGGTTCCTACGAGCAGTACTTC. Residues: CASSLRGGGSGSYEQYF. Supplemented by reference TRBV5-1 and TRBJ2-7, the full variable domain reads KAGVTQTPRYLIKTRGQQVTLSCSPISGHRSVSWYQQTPGQGLQFLFEYFSETQRNKGNFPGRFSGRQFSNSRSEMNVSTLELGDSALYLCASSLRGGGSGSYEQYFGPGTRLTVT.

The J gene is TRBJ2-7, the V gene TRBV5-4; 10 bases match TRBD2. V was clipped by 3 bases and J by 5 bases; unmatched bases: 5. Germline-derived CDR1 and CDR2 are SGHNT and YYREEE (reference sequence). The CDR3 has 14 residues. CDR3 loop: CASSSSGRFNEQYF. The DNA of the CDR3 is TGTGCCAGCAGCTCTAGCGGGAGATTTAACGAGCAGTACTTC.

The chain combines TRBV4-1 with TRBJ1-3; 10 positions match TRBD1. The ends lost 4 bases at V and 0 bases at J; junction bases unmatched: 3. This CDR3 has 16 residues. Germline values: CDR1 MGHRA, CDR2 YSYEKL. CDR3 region: CASSPGQGPSGNTIYF. CDR3 bases: TGCGCCAGCAGCCCGGGACAGGGGCCCTCTGGAAACACCATATATTTT.

The chain couples TRBV3-1 (or the pseudogene TRBV3-2) to TRBJ1-1; D remains ambiguous. The CDR3 spans 13 residues. Trimming cost V 5 bases and J 1 base, with 8 bases left between them. The germline gives CDR1 LGHDT, CDR2 YNNKEL (reference sequence). CDR3 coding DNA: TGTGCCAGCAGCTCGGACCCGAACACTGAAGCTTTCTTT. It is translated as CASSSDPNTEAFF.

This chain joins TRBV6-1 and TRBJ1-5; 7 positions agree with TRBD1. The CDR3 has 15 residues. V trimming: 3 bases; J trimming: 5 bases; junction bases outside the gene matches: 7. Germline V CDR1 and CDR2: MNHNS, SASEGT. Written as DNA, the CDR3 is TGTGCCAGCAGTGAGTCGGCAGGGACAGATCAGCCCCAGCATTTT. Protein product: CASSESAGTDQPQHF.

This clone occurred once. Other DNA sequences within the sample encode an identical CDR3. This chain links TRBV28 with TRBJ2-7; a weak D match, TRBD1 (6 bases). Germline loops: CDR1 MDHEN, CDR2 SYDVKM. The ends were cut back, 6 bases at V and 2 bases at J, with 8 bases in the middle. This CDR3 has 12 amino acids. The CDR3 DNA is TGTGCCAGCAGGGACAGCACCTACGAGCAGTACTTC. Translated: CASRDSTYEQYF. Variable domain in full (rest from reference TRBV28 and TRBJ2-7): DVKVTQSSRYLVKRTGEKVFLECVQDMDHENMFWYRQDPGLGLRLIYFSYDVKMKEKGDIPEGYSVSREKKERFSLILESASTNQTSMYLCASRDSTYEQYFGPGTRLTVT.

The V call is TRBV9, the J call TRBJ2-2; 7 bases line up with TRBD2. Germline V gene lookup returns CDR1 SGDLS and CDR2 YYNGEE. The CDR3 has 15 amino acids. The trim removed 0 bases at V and 1 base at J, leaving 0 bases unmatched. The CDR3, as DNA: TGTGCCAGCAGCGTAGAGCGGGGGAACACCGGGGAGCTGTTTTTT. Translation: CASSVERGNTGELFF.

CDR3 in amino acids: CASSLSTGVGTYNEQFF. For the CDR3, the DNA is TGTGCCAGCAGTTTATCCACGGGGGTTGGGACCTACAATGAGCAGTTCTTC. The chain has TRBV27 and TRBJ2-1; D is possibly TRBD2 (6 bases). Trimming pared 0 bases from V and 2 bases from J, leaving 14 bases between. This CDR3 is 17 amino acids long. Germline V lookup: CDR1 MNHEY, CDR2 SMNVEV (reference sequence).

In nucleotides, the CDR3 is TGTGCCAGCTCACCGGTCAGTATACCAGATACGCAGTATTTT. This codes for CASSPVSIPDTQYF. V is TRBV18 and J is TRBJ2-3; no firm D call. V was pared by 3 bases and J by 4 bases, with 11 bases between. The CDR3 runs 14 residues. Germline assignment: CDR1 KGHSH and CDR2 LQKENI.

The chain couples TRBV19 to TRBJ1-3, with TRBD1 as a possible D gene (6 bases). The CDR3 covers 16 residues. V lost 1 base and J 4 bases, leaving 14 bases between the germline ends. Per the germline V gene, CDR1 is LNHDA and CDR2 is SQIVND (reference sequence). The CDR3 protein is CASSIALTGTGNTIYF. The CDR3 DNA reads as TGTGCCAGTAGTATAGCCCTAACAGGGACCGGAAACACCATATATTTT.